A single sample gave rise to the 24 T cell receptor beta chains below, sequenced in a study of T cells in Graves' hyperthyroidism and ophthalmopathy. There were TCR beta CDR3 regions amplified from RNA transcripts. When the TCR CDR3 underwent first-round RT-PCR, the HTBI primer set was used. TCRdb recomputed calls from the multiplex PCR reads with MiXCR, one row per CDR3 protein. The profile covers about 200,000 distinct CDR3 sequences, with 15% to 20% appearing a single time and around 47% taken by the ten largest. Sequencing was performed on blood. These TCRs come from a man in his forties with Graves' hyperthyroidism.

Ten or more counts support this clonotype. The CDR3 DNA reads as TGCGCCAGCAGTGAGTATCTGTTCGGGACAGGGGCGAACACTGAAGCTTTCTTT. This translates into CASSEYLFGTGANTEAFF. The genes are TRBV10-2 and TRBJ1-1, with TRBD1 matching over 10 bases. Unmatched junction bases numbered 9, after V lost 1 base and J lost 1 base. CDR3 length: 18 amino acids. CDR1 and CDR2 (germline): WSHSY, SAAADI.

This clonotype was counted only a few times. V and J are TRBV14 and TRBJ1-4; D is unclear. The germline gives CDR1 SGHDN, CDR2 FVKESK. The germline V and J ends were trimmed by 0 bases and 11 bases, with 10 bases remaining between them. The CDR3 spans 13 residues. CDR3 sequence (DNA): TGTGCCAGCAGCCAAGACCGAAGTGGGAAACTGTTTTTT. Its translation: CASSQDRSGKLFF.

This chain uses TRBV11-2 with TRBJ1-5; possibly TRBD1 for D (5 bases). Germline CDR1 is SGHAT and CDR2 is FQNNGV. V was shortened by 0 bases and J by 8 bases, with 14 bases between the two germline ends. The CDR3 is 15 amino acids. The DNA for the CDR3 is TGTGCCAGCAGCTTAGATCTAGGGGTAGGGAAGCCCCAGCATTTT. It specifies CASSLDLGVGKPQHF. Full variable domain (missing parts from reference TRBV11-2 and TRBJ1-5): EAGVAQSPRYKIIEKRQSVAFWCNPISGHATLYWYQQILGQGPKLLIQFQNNGVVDDSQLPKDRFSAERLKGVDSTLKIQPAKLEDSAVYLCASSLDLGVGKPQHFGDGTRLSIL.

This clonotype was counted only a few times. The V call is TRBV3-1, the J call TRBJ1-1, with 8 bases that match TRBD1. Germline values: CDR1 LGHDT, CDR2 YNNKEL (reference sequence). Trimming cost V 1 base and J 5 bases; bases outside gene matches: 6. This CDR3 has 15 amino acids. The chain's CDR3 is CASSQGTGIDTEAFF. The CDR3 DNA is TGTGCCAGCAGCCAAGGGACAGGGATCGATACTGAAGCTTTCTTT.

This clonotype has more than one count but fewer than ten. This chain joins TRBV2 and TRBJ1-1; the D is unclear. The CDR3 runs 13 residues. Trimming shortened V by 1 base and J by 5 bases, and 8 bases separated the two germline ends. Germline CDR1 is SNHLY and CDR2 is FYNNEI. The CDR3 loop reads CASSEGGGTEAFF. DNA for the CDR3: TGTGCCAGCAGTGAAGGGGGAGGGACTGAAGCTTTCTTT.

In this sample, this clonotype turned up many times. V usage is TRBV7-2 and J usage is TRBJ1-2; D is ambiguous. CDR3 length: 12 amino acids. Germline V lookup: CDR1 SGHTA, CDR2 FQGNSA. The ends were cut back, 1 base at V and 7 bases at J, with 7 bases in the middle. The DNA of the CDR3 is TGTGCCAGCAGCTTAGTTATCGGTGGCTACACCTTC. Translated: CASSLVIGGYTF.

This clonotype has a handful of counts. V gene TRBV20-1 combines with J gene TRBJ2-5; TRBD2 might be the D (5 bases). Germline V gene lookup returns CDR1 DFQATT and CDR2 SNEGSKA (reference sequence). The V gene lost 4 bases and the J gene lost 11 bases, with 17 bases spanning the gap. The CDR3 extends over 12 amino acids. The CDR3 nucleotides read TGCAGTGCTAACTCGGACCCTTCGGGACAGTACTTC. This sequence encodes CSANSDPSGQYF.

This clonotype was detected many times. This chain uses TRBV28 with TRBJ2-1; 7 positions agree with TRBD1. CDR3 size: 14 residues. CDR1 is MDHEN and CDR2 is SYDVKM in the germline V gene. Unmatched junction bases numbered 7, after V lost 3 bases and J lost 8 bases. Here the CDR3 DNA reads TGTGCCAGCAGTTTTTCACAGGGGTGGTATGAGCAGTTCTTC. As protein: CASSFSQGWYEQFF. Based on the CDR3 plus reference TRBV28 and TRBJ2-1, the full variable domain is DVKVTQSSRYLVKRTGEKVFLECVQDMDHENMFWYRQDPGLGLRLIYFSYDVKMKEKGDIPEGYSVSREKKERFSLILESASTNQTSMYLCASSFSQGWYEQFFGPGTRLTVL.

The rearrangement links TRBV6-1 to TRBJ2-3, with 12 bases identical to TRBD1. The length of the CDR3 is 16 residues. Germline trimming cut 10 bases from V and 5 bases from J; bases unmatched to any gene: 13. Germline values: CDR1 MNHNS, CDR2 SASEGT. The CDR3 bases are TGTGCCACCACTTCAACCGGGACAGGGGGCCTAGATACGCAGTATTTT. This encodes CATTSTGTGGLDTQYF.

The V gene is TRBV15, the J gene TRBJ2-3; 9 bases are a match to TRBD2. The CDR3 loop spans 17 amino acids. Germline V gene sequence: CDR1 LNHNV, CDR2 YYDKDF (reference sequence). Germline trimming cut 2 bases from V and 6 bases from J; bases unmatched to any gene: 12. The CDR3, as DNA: TGTGCCACCAGCAGATCTTTCCTAGCGGGGAGTGGGGATACGCAGTATTTT. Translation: CATSRSFLAGSGDTQYF. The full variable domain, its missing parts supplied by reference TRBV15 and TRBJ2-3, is DAMVIQNPRYQVTQFGKPVTLSCSQTLNHNVMYWYQQKSSQAPKLLFHYYDKDFNNEADTPDNFQSRRPNTSFCFLDIRSPGLGDTAMYLCATSRSFLAGSGDTQYFGPGTRLTVL.

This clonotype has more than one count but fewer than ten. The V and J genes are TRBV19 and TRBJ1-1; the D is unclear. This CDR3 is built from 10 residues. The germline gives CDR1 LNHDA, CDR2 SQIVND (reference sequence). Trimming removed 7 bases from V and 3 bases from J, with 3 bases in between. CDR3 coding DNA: TGTGCCAGTAAAGACACTGAAGCTTTCTTT. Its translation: CASKDTEAFF.

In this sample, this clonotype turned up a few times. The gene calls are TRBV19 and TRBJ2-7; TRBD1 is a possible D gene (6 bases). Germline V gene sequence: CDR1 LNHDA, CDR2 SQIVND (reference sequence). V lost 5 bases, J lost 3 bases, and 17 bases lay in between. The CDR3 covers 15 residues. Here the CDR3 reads CASSPRGRGGYEQYF. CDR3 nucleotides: TGTGCCAGTAGTCCCAGGGGACGCGGAGGCTACGAGCAGTACTTC.

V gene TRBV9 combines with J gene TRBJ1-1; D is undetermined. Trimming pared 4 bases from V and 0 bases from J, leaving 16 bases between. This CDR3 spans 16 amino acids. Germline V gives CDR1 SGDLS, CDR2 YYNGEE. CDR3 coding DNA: TGTGCCAGCAGCCTCGGGCCCGGTTTCATGAACACTGAAGCTTTCTTT. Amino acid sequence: CASSLGPGFMNTEAFF.

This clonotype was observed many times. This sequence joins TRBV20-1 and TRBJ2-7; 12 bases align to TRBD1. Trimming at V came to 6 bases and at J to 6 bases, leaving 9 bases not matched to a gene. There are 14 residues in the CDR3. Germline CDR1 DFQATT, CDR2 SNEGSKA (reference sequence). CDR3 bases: TGCAGTGCAACCTCCGGGACAGGGGGCGGCGAGCAGTACTTC. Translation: CSATSGTGGGEQYF.

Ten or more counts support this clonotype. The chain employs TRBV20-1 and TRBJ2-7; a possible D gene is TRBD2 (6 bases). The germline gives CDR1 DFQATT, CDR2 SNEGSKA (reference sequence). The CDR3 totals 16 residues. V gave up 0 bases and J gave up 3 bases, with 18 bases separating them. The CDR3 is CSARDPAAAGFYEQYF. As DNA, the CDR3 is TGCAGTGCTAGAGATCCCGCCGCCGCGGGGTTCTACGAGCAGTACTTC.

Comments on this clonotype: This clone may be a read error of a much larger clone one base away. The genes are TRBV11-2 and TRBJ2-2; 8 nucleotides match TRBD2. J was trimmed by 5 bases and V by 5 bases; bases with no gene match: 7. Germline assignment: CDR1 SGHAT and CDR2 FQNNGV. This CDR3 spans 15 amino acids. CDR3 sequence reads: CASSLSAGGTGELFF. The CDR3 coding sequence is TGTGCCAGCAGCCTTTCCGCGGGGGGTACCGGGGAGCTGTTTTTT. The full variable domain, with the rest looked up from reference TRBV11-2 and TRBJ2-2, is EAGVAQSPRYKIIEKRQSVAFWCNPISGHATLYWYQQILGQGPKLLIQFQNNGVVDDSQLPKDRFSAERLKGVDSTLKIQPAKLEDSAVYLCASSLSAGGTGELFFGEGSRLTVL.

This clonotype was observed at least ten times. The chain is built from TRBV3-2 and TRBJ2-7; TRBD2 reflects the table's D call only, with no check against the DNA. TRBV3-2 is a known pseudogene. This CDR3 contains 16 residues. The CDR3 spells CASSHKGLQTGYEQYF. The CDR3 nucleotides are TGTGCCAGCAGCCACAAGGGCCTTCAAACTGGGTACGAGCAGTACTTC.

CDR3 amino acids: CASSLATAGALNYEQYF. DNA of the CDR3: TGCGCCAGCAGCTTGGCCACAGCGGGGGCGTTGAACTACGAGCAGTACTTC. The chain links TRBV5-1 to TRBJ2-7, with 8 nucleotides matching TRBD2. This CDR3 has 17 residues. CDR1 and CDR2 (germline): SGHRS, YFSETQ. V lost 0 bases, J lost 3 bases, and 11 bases stayed unmatched.

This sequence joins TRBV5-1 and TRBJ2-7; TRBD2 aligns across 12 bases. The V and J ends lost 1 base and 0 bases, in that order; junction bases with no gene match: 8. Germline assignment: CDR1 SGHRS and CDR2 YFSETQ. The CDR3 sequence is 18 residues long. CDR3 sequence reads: CASSLSTSGGTRSYEQYF. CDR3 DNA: TGCGCCAGCAGCTTGTCGACTAGCGGGGGTACCCGCTCCTACGAGCAGTACTTC.

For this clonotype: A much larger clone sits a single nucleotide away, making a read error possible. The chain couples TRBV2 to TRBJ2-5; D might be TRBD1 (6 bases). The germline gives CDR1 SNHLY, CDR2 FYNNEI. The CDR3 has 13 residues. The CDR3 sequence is CAGSTGKIETQYF. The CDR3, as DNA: TGTGCCGGCAGTACAGGGAAGATTGAGACCCAGTACTTC.

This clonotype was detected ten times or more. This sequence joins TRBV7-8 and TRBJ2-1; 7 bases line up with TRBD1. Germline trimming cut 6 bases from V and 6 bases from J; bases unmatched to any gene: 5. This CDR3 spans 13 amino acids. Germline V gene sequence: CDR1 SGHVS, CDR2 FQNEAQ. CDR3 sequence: CASSWAGGNEQFF. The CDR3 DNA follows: TGTGCCAGCAGTTGGGCAGGGGGCAATGAGCAGTTCTTC. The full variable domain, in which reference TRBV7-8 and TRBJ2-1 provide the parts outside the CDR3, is GAGVSQSPRYKVAKRGQDVALRCDPISGHVSLFWYQQALGQGPEFLTYFQNEAQLDKSGLPSDRFFAERPEGSVSTLKIQRTQQEDSAVYLCASSWAGGNEQFFGPGTRLTVL.

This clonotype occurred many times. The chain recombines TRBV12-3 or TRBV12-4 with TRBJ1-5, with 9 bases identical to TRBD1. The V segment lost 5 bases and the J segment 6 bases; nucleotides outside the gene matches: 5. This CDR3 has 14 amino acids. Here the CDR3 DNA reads TGTGCCAGCAGTGATAGGGACAGGGTTCAGCCCCAGCATTTT. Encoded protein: CASSDRDRVQPQHF.

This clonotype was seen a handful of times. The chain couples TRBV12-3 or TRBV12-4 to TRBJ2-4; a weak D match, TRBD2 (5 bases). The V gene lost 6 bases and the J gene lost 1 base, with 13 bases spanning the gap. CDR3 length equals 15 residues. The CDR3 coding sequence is TGTGCCAGCAGCCCCTGGGGAGTTGCCAAAAACATTCAGTACTTC. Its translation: CASSPWGVAKNIQYF.

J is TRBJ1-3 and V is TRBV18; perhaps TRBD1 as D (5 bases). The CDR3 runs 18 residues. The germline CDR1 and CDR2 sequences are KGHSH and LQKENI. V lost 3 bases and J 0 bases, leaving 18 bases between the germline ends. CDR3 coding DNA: TGTGCCAGCTCACCTTGGACCCGGGGCGCTTTCTCTGGAAACACCATATATTTT. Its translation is CASSPWTRGAFSGNTIYF.